This entry features one T cell receptor beta chain sequence. This sample was included in a study of T cell changes during pregnancy in multiple sclerosis. The CDR3 has 15 amino acids. V lost 3 bases, J lost 0 bases, and 11 bases lay in between. Germline V CDR1 and CDR2: LNHDA, SQIVND (reference sequence). Sequencing was performed with immunoSEQ multiplex PCR; in TCRdb, only in-frame clones are kept and a portion is missing. The table shows 60,000 to 70,000 clones, with about nine tenths occurring only once. The specimen was peripheral blood, collected in the second trimester of pregnancy. The receptor comes from a female donor in good health, enrolled as a control in a pregnancy study. The chain uses TRBV19 and TRBJ1-2; D remains ambiguous. The CDR3 DNA sequence: TGTGCCAGTAGTATCAGTGGGCCGACTAACTATGGCTACACCTTC. Encoded protein: CASSISGPTNYGYTF. Full variable domain (rest looked up from reference TRBV19 and TRBJ1-2): DGGITQSPKYLFRKEGQNVTLSCEQNLNHDAMYWYRQDPGQGLRLIYYSQIVNDFQKGDIAEGYSVSREKKESFPLTVTSAQKNPTAFYLCASSISGPTNYGYTFGSGTRLTVV.